This TCR beta chain appears in the sequencing data of a study of CD8 T cells in Susac syndrome. With random hexamers, reverse transcription was performed on about 0.45 to 1 ug of RNA. The TCR beta CDR3 was amplified by immunoSEQ multiplex PCR across 54 Vbeta, 13 Jbeta. TCRdb re-called the immunoSEQ multiplex PCR reads with MiXCR, one entry per CDR3 protein. The table has under 95,000 distinct CDR3 sequences, roughly 94% seen once. This receptor was obtained from a human donor with Susac syndrome. What was sequenced was CD4+ T cells from PBMCs.

CDR3 loop: CASSRLDEQYF. CDR3 DNA sequence: TGTGCCAGCAGCCGCCTGGACGAGCAGTACTTC. This chain connects TRBV12-3 or TRBV12-4 to TRBJ2-7; D unclear. The ends were cut back, 6 bases at V and 5 bases at J, with 8 bases in the middle. The CDR3 has 11 amino acids.